This TCR beta chain was recovered during a study of T cell responses to AZD1222 COVID-19 vaccine. CDR3 length: 13 amino acids. V was trimmed by 2 bases and J by 6 bases, leaving 10 bases between them. Germline lookup yields CDR1 MDHEN and CDR2 SYDVKM. TCRdb keeps only in-frame clones here, not all; method: immunoSEQ multiplex PCR. The data show some 180,000 clones, around nine tenths seen once. The TCR was taken from an adult who received the AZD1222 COVID-19 vaccine. The chain carries TRBV28 and TRBJ1-1, with TRBD1 as a possible D gene (6 bases). The sequenced sample was peripheral blood, obtained 28 days after the second AZD1222 dose. CDR3 amino acids: CASSLGGNAEAFF. The CDR3 bases are TGTGCCAGCAGTTTAGGGGGCAACGCTGAAGCTTTCTTT. Full variable domain (missing parts from reference TRBV28 and TRBJ1-1): DVKVTQSSRYLVKRTGEKVFLECVQDMDHENMFWYRQDPGLGLRLIYFSYDVKMKEKGDIPEGYSVSREKKERFSLILESASTNQTSMYLCASSLGGNAEAFFGQGTRLTVV.